Below, 30 T cell receptor beta chains from the same sample are listed, as sequenced in a study of blood T cell repertoires in COVID-19. Sequenced by immunoSEQ multiplex PCR; TCRdb stores in-frame clones only, minus some. The data hold about 250,000 clones, with approximately 82% observed a single time. Sequencing input: peripheral blood. The receptors originated from a man aged 40-50 years with active or convalescent COVID-19.

The V call is TRBV5-1, the J call TRBJ2-2; 7 nucleotides match TRBD1. Per the germline V gene, CDR1 is SGHRS and CDR2 is YFSETQ. Trimming took 0 bases from V and 6 from J; bases not matched to a gene: 8. The CDR3 covers 16 residues. Written as DNA, the CDR3 is TGCGCCAGCAGCTTGGACTCGACAGGGCGCCCCGGGGAGCTGTTTTTT. It codes for CASSLDSTGRPGELFF.

In DNA, the CDR3 is TGTGCCAGTAGTACCGACTGGAGCTCTGGAAACACCATATATTTT. Its translation is CASSTDWSSGNTIYF. The rearrangement uses TRBV19 and TRBJ1-3, with D hard to call. CDR1 is LNHDA, CDR2 SQIVND, per germline (reference sequence). This CDR3 has 15 amino acids. Trimming shortened V by 4 bases and J by 0 bases, and 10 bases separated the two germline ends.

This clone was detected once. V is TRBV5-1 and J is TRBJ1-2; the match to TRBD1 covers 8 bases. The length of the CDR3 is 16 residues. The V gene's germline CDR1 is SGHRS and CDR2 YFSETQ. The J segment lost 6 bases and the V segment lost 0 bases, leaving 10 bases of the junction unmatched. The CDR3 DNA reads TGCGCCAGCAGCTTGGGGCAGGGGGCCTCGCGAGATGGCTACACCTTC. This gives the protein CASSLGQGASRDGYTF. Using reference TRBV5-1 and TRBJ1-2 for the parts outside the CDR3, the full variable domain is KAGVTQTPRYLIKTRGQQVTLSCSPISGHRSVSWYQQTPGQGLQFLFEYFSETQRNKGNFPGRFSGRQFSNSRSEMNVSTLELGDSALYLCASSLGQGASRDGYTFGSGTRLTVV.

The DNA for the CDR3 is TGCAGCGTTGTCAGGCTAGCTTCACAGGAGACCCAGTACTTC. Protein: CSVVRLASQETQYF. The genes are TRBV29-1 and TRBJ2-5; tentatively, D is TRBD2 (5 bases). This CDR3 region has 14 residues. Germline V gene lookup returns CDR1 SQVTM and CDR2 ANQGSEA. V was clipped by 4 bases and J by 5 bases, with 17 bases between them.

The V and J genes are TRBV7-6 and TRBJ1-6; 8 bases agree with TRBD1. Germline CDR1 SGHVS, CDR2 FNYEAQ. This CDR3 contains 16 residues. Losses at the gene ends were 2 bases for V and 5 bases for J; bases not matched to a gene: 5. The CDR3 loop is CASSLRTDRDNSPLHF. CDR3 DNA: TGTGCCAGCAGCTTAAGGACGGACAGGGATAATTCACCCCTCCACTTT.

The rearrangement joins TRBV19 to TRBJ1-4, with D unresolved. CDR3 size: 14 residues. Germline CDR1 reads LNHDA; CDR2 reads SQIVND (reference sequence). V was cut by 7 bases and J by 12 bases, with 21 bases left in between. This chain's CDR3 is CASKMVHDAGELFF. Written as DNA, the CDR3 is TGTGCCAGTAAGATGGTTCATGACGCCGGGGAACTGTTTTTT.

The CDR3 nucleotides read TGTGCCAGCAGCCCTATAGGAGCAGATATTGCTTTCTTT. Its translation: CASSPIGADIAFF. The chain has TRBV2 and TRBJ1-1; no clear D. Germline loops: CDR1 SNHLY, CDR2 FYNNEI. There are 13 residues in the CDR3. The V gene lost 6 bases and the J gene lost 11 bases, with 19 bases spanning the gap.

V and J are TRBV24-1 and TRBJ1-1, with D unclear. The ends were cut back, 5 bases at V and 9 bases at J, with 15 bases in the middle. CDR3 length: 13 residues. Per the germline V gene, CDR1 is KGHDR and CDR2 is SFDVKD. The CDR3 loop reads CATSGPGSPKAFF. CDR3 coding DNA: TGTGCCACCAGTGGCCCCGGGTCCCCGAAAGCTTTCTTT.

This rearrangement joins TRBV14 to TRBJ1-6; D may be TRBD1 (5 bases). V was pared by 1 base and J by 7 bases, with 17 bases between. The germline CDR1 and CDR2 sequences are SGHDN and FVKESK. This CDR3 has 17 amino acids. CDR3 protein: CASSQGSRDGRNSPLHF. As DNA, the CDR3 is TGTGCCAGCAGCCAAGGGAGCCGGGACGGGAGAAATTCACCCCTCCACTTT.

This chain uses TRBV30 with TRBJ2-1; 9 nucleotides align to TRBD2. This CDR3 region has 15 residues. V lost 5 bases, J lost 7 bases, and 12 bases stayed unmatched. Germline CDR1 GTSNPN, CDR2 SVGIG (reference sequence). The CDR3 reads CAWALGSGRTNEQFF. Written as DNA, the CDR3 is TGTGCCTGGGCCCTTGGTAGCGGGAGAACGAATGAGCAGTTCTTC.

The J gene is TRBJ2-5, the V gene TRBV7-9; 14 bases map to TRBD2. J lost 4 bases, V lost 5 bases, and 12 bases had no gene match. This CDR3 comprises 18 residues. The germline CDR1 and CDR2 sequences are SEHNR and FQNEAQ (reference sequence). The CDR3 DNA reads as TGTGCCAGCAGCCCCCGGACTAGCGGGGGGCCATGGCGAGAGACCCAGTACTTC. As protein: CASSPRTSGGPWRETQYF.

The CDR3 loop reads CAWTPDRVRAFF. CDR3 nucleotides: TGTGCCTGGACCCCAGACAGGGTGAGGGCTTTCTTT. The chain is built from TRBV30 and TRBJ1-1, with 7 bases fitting TRBD1. With 4 bases clipped from V and 11 bases from J, the junction kept 10 bases outside the gene matches. From germline, CDR1 is GTSNPN and CDR2 SVGIG (reference sequence). The CDR3 length is 12 residues.

The J gene is TRBJ1-5, the V gene TRBV20-1; D is unresolved. CDR1 is DFQATT and CDR2 is SNEGSKA in the germline V gene (reference sequence). V shed 3 bases and J shed 8 bases, with 23 bases lying between them. The CDR3 has 16 amino acids. DNA for the CDR3: TGCAGTGCTAGTACCACCTTCTGGGCTGCGGGTGAGCCCCAGCATTTT. As protein: CSASTTFWAAGEPQHF.

V usage is TRBV7-2 and J usage is TRBJ2-5, with a weak D call TRBD2 (7 bases). Trimming took off 5 bases at V and 5 bases at J, with 15 bases between the two ends. From germline, CDR1 is SGHTA and CDR2 FQGNSA. The CDR3 spans 14 residues. The CDR3 reads CASSLGGGSETQYF. The DNA of the CDR3 is TGTGCCAGCAGCCTAGGGGGGGGTAGCGAGACCCAGTACTTC.

The V gene is TRBV5-1, the J gene TRBJ2-3, with 8 bases fitting TRBD1. The CDR3 totals 19 residues. Germline trimming cut 1 base from V and 0 bases from J; bases unmatched to any gene: 13. Germline assignment: CDR1 SGHRS and CDR2 YFSETQ. Here the CDR3 DNA reads TGCGCCAGCAGCTTGCCAATCGGACAGGGCGTTACTAGCACAGATACGCAGTATTTT. Translating it yields CASSLPIGQGVTSTDTQYF.

The sample holds one count of this clone. V and J are TRBV30 and TRBJ2-3; possibly TRBD1 for D (5 bases). The V end lost 2 bases, the J end lost 0 bases, and 9 bases lay between the germline ends. Germline CDR1 and CDR2: GTSNPN and SVGIG (reference sequence). CDR3 size: 14 residues. The CDR3 nucleotides are TGTGCCTGGAGTCCAGGGTTTAGCACAGATACGCAGTATTTT. Encoded protein: CAWSPGFSTDTQYF.

The chain is built from TRBV30 and TRBJ2-7; the match to TRBD2 covers 7 bases. Germline lookup yields CDR1 GTSNPN and CDR2 SVGIG (reference sequence). This CDR3 is 14 amino acids long. The V and J ends lost 0 bases and 6 bases, in that order; junction bases with no gene match: 8. The CDR3 DNA is TGTGCCTGGAGTGTACGCGCGGGAGCTCGCGAGCAGTACTTC. It codes for CAWSVRAGAREQYF.

The genes are TRBV27 and TRBJ2-7; D perhaps matches TRBD1 (6 bases). Germline CDR1 MNHEY, CDR2 SMNVEV (reference sequence). Trimming took off 7 bases at V and 0 bases at J, with 13 bases between the two ends. The CDR3 is 14 residues long. This CDR3 is CASIRTAGSYEQYF. For the CDR3, the DNA is TGTGCCAGCATCCGGACAGCAGGCTCCTACGAGCAGTACTTC.

V is TRBV6-6 and J is TRBJ2-3; D is undetermined. In germline, CDR1 is MNHNY, CDR2 SVGAGI (reference sequence). V lost 5 bases and J 5 bases, leaving 14 bases between the germline ends. The CDR3 totals 14 residues. The CDR3, as DNA: TGTGCCAGCAGTCAAGGCAAACCAGGAGATACGCAGTATTTT. Its protein is CASSQGKPGDTQYF.

In its sample, this clone was seen once. The CDR3 loop reads CASSVYGGGAADTQYF. CDR3 nucleotide sequence: TGTGCCAGCAGCGTATACGGCGGGGGGGCAGCAGATACGCAGTATTTT. The V gene is TRBV9, the J gene TRBJ2-3; 9 bases line up with TRBD2. Losses at the gene ends were 1 base for V and 4 bases for J; bases not matched to a gene: 7. Germline CDR1 is SGDLS and CDR2 is YYNGEE. The length of the CDR3 is 16 residues.

The rearrangement links TRBV28 to TRBJ1-1; the D gene is possibly TRBD1 (5 bases). V lost 4 bases and J lost 4, with 16 bases in between. Germline CDR1 MDHEN, CDR2 SYDVKM. The length of the CDR3 is 15 residues. CDR3 DNA: TGTGCCAGCAGTTCCGGTTTGGGGGAGGGCACTGAAGCTTTCTTT. Amino acids: CASSSGLGEGTEAFF.

This clone was found once. This sequence joins TRBV7-8 and TRBJ1-5, with a tentative D call TRBD1 (5 bases). CDR3 size: 13 residues. CDR1 and CDR2 from the germline V gene are SGHVS and FQNEAQ. The V end was cut by 4 bases, the J end by 5 bases, with 9 bases between. DNA for the CDR3: TGTGCCAGCAGCTGGGGAGGGGATCAGCCCCAGCATTTT. The encoded protein is CASSWGGDQPQHF.

This chain connects TRBV7-9 to TRBJ1-6; no clear D. Germline V gives CDR1 SEHNR, CDR2 FQNEAQ (reference sequence). The CDR3 runs to 14 residues. The V and J ends lost 5 bases and 9 bases respectively, with 14 bases between them. DNA of the CDR3: TGTGCCAGCAGCGCGAGGGAGTCGGCTTCACCCCTCCACTTT. Amino acids: CASSARESASPLHF.

The chain couples TRBV5-5 to TRBJ2-7; tentative D call: TRBD1 (6 bases). The V gene lost 0 bases and the J gene lost 2 bases, with 9 bases spanning the gap. This CDR3 is 14 amino acids long. CDR1 and CDR2 from the germline V gene are SGHKS and YYEKEE (reference sequence). In nucleotides, the CDR3 is TGTGCCAGCAGCTTGGTCAGGGGCCCCTACGAGCAGTACTTC. Translating gives CASSLVRGPYEQYF.

The rearrangement uses TRBV23-1 and TRBJ2-7, with 10 nucleotides matching TRBD1. TRBV23-1 is an ORF for which the function is uncertain. The V segment lost 2 bases and the J segment 2 bases; nucleotides outside the gene matches: 18. The CDR3 has 20 residues. The CDR3 region is CASSQKKLYKTGGTPYEQYF. The CDR3 DNA sequence: TGCGCCAGCAGTCAAAAGAAATTGTACAAGACAGGGGGCACCCCCTACGAGCAGTACTTC.

V gene TRBV24-1 combines with J gene TRBJ1-1, with 7 bases that match TRBD1. J was trimmed by 3 bases and V by 2 bases; bases with no gene match: 11. From germline, CDR1 is KGHDR and CDR2 SFDVKD. This CDR3 region has 17 residues. The CDR3 DNA reads TGTGCCACCAGTGATTCGAGCAAAGGGGGCCTGGACACTGAAGCTTTCTTT. Residues: CATSDSSKGGLDTEAFF.

V and J are TRBV6-5 and TRBJ1-1; a weak D match, TRBD1 (5 bases). The CDR3 contains 15 residues. V shed 6 bases and J shed 0 bases, with 14 bases lying between them. Germline loops: CDR1 MNHEY, CDR2 SVGAGI. The CDR3, as DNA: TGTGCCAGCAGACTCGCGGGACGCCTGAACACTGAAGCTTTCTTT. Its translation: CASRLAGRLNTEAFF.

The chain couples TRBV9 to TRBJ2-3; perhaps TRBD2 as D (5 bases). This CDR3 has 15 amino acids. V was cut by 0 bases and J by 0 bases, with 8 bases left in between. Germline V gene sequence: CDR1 SGDLS, CDR2 YYNGEE. The CDR3 nucleotides read TGTGCCAGCAGCGTAGAACCGGGGAGCACAGATACGCAGTATTTT. Encoded protein: CASSVEPGSTDTQYF.

The rearrangement uses TRBV7-9 and TRBJ2-2, with TRBD2 identical over 7 bases. The length of the CDR3 is 16 residues. Germline V gene lookup returns CDR1 SEHNR and CDR2 FQNEAQ (reference sequence). The V gene end was trimmed by 4 bases and the J gene end by 6 bases; junction bases not matched to a gene: 11. In DNA, the CDR3 is TGTGCCAGCAGCTCTCCCTGGGGGGGTCAGTCCGGGGAGCTGTTTTTT. Its protein product is CASSSPWGGQSGELFF.

The chain carries TRBV6-1 and TRBJ1-6; possibly TRBD1 for D (6 bases). The germline V gene has CDR1 MNHNS and CDR2 SASEGT. The germline V and J ends were trimmed by 3 bases and 8 bases, with 17 bases remaining between them. CDR3 size: 16 residues. The CDR3 bases are TGTGCCAGCAGTGACAGGGAGGGGGGTCCTCATTCACCCCTCCACTTT. Translating gives CASSDREGGPHSPLHF.